This TCR beta chain was captured by sequencing in a study of early T cells in non-severe SARS-CoV-2 infection. Whole-study results and caveats: Comparison of clonotypes with VDJdb favored anti-spike CD8 responses while missing private and CD4 specificities.

A remark on this clonotype: As yet, its antigen is unknown.

As part of library construction, unique molecular identifiers were attached to individual cDNA molecules. In TCRdb, the 5' RACE reads were re-called with MiXCR into one record per CDR3 protein. The sample contains about 61,000 distinct CDR3 sequences, approximately 9.3% of which appear only once. The CDR3 contains 15 residues. V lost 8 bases and J 3 bases, leaving 16 bases between the germline ends. In germline, CDR1 is LNHNV, CDR2 YYDKDF (reference sequence). The sequenced sample was whole blood. The receptor was isolated from an adult who was a healthcare worker with PCR-confirmed SARS-CoV-2 infection or an uninfected control (not recorded which). This chain links TRBV15 with TRBJ2-2; possible D gene TRBD1, 6 bases. The CDR3 reads CATRLGQSDTGELFF. The CDR3 DNA sequence: TGTGCCACCCGACTGGGACAATCGGACACCGGGGAGCTGTTTTTT. The variable domain in full, completed from reference TRBV15 and TRBJ2-2, reads DAMVIQNPRYQVTQFGKPVTLSCSQTLNHNVMYWYQQKSSQAPKLLFHYYDKDFNNEADTPDNFQSRRPNTSFCFLDIRSPGLGDTAMYLCATRLGQSDTGELFFGEGSRLTVL.